The clone carrying this T cell receptor (beta chain) was observed a few times. Its antigen is not known. Looked up from germline, CDR1 is LGHDT and CDR2 is YNNKEL (reference sequence). The CDR3 loop spans 16 amino acids. V lost 0 bases, J lost 13 bases, and 24 bases lay in between. Caucasian, healthy and from Russia, the donors were aged between about 6 and 90. The data stem from a study of blood T cells in healthy people across ages. Study results and limitations: A strong correlation was found between TCR beta diversity and the percentage of naive T cells. Conclusively comparing naive with antigen-experienced cells was impossible with unsorted PBMCs.

Sample-barcoded 5' priming and a J-beta primer mix drove a second PCR of roughly 7 to 11 cycles. MiXCR, applied by TCRdb to the 5' RACE reads, yields one record per CDR3 protein. The sample has approximately 1,000,000 distinct CDR3 sequences; 35% to 40% are singletons. The sequencing sample was made of blood. The receptor was derived from a man aged 18 to 30 in good health. The chain couples TRBV3-1 to TRBJ1-2, with D tentatively TRBD1 (5 bases). CDR3 protein: CASSQEEWTPVLRGTF. In DNA, the CDR3 is TGTGCCAGCAGCCAAGAGGAGTGGACCCCAGTATTGAGGGGCACCTTC.